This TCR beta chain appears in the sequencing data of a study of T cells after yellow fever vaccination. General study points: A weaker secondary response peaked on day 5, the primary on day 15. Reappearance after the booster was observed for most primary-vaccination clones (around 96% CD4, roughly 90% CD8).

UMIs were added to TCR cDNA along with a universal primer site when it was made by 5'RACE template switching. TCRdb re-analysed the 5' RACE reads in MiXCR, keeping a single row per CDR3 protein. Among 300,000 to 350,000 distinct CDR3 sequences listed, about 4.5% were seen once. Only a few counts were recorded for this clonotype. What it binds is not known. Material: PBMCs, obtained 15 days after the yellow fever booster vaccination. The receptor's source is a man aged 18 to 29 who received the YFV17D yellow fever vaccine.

CDR3 in amino acids: CASSLQGGGANEQFF. The DNA of the CDR3 is TGCGCCAGCAGCTTGCAGGGCGGGGGGGCGAATGAGCAGTTCTTC. The chain is built from TRBV5-1 and TRBJ2-1, with 9 bases that match TRBD2. With V trimmed by 1 base and J by 7 bases, 6 bases remained unmatched. CDR1 and CDR2 (germline): SGHRS, YFSETQ. The CDR3 has 15 residues.